This T cell receptor (beta chain) emerged from a study of CD8+ T cells in alopecia areata. In the study overall: Patients in the treated group were given tofacitinib by mouth, 5 to 10 mg twice a day.

Note on this clone: The antigen is undetermined.

Trimming shortened V by 6 bases and J by 9 bases, and 18 bases separated the two germline ends. The germline gives CDR1 MNHEY, CDR2 SMNVEV (reference sequence). CDR3 size: 13 residues. Following RNA extraction, reverse transcription yielded cDNA that acted as the sequencing template. The repertoire was sequenced with immunoSEQ multiplex PCR; TCRdb's copy has only in-frame clones and lacks some. The sample shows some 170,000 clones, 50% to 75% of them seen only once. Treatment meaning: oral pan-JAK inhibitor, 5-10 mg twice daily. Study observations and caveats: There were many expanded lesional clones persisting in scalp and blood during tofacitinib. Lesional scalp, especially alopecia totalis/universalis, showed higher clonality than normal scalp. Given one nonresponder, whether baseline CD8+ expansion relates to response remains uncertain.

The sequencing used CD4+ T cells sorted from blood, collected at approximately week 56, from a patient treated with tofacitinib. This chain links TRBV27 with TRBJ2-7; D is undetermined. The receptor was derived from a human donor with alopecia areata. As DNA, the CDR3 is TGTGCCAGCAGACTGACAACCAACCACGCGCAGTACTTC. Translated, it gives CASRLTTNHAQYF.